These T cell receptor beta chains were read from a single sample in a study of OX40 agonist ivuxolimab in advanced cancers. Profiled with immunoSEQ multiplex PCR; TCRdb holds only in-frame clones, not every one. The table has 35,000 to 40,000 clones, around 87% seen once; the top ten hold more than 25%. The sample was CD4+ or CD8+ T cells sorted from blood, taken in a trial of the OX40 agonist ivuxolimab. These receptors were taken from an adult with an advanced solid tumor such as melanoma, head and neck, liver or kidney cancer. Each CDR3 is given with its conserved first and last residue.

J gene: TRBJ1-5
CDR3 length: 16
V gene: TRBV5-8
CDR3 protein: CASSSGTGLNNQPQHF

J gene: TRBJ2-1
CDR3 length: 15
V gene: TRBV29-1
CDR3 protein: CSVPSLRDSYNEQFF

J gene: TRBJ2-5
CDR3 length: 13
V gene: TRBV5-1
CDR3 protein: CASSLGGRETQYF

J gene: TRBJ2-5
CDR3 length: 15
V gene: TRBV30
CDR3 protein: CAWSLNSGKQETQYF

J gene: TRBJ2-7
CDR3 length: 12
V gene: TRBV6-1
CDR3 protein: CASSENIPEQYF

J gene: TRBJ1-4
CDR3 length: 12
V gene: TRBV7-9
CDR3 protein: CASTGQSEKLFF

J gene: TRBJ2-1
CDR3 length: 17
V gene: TRBV9
CDR3 protein: CASSVVGEGADYNEQFF

J gene: TRBJ1-1
CDR3 length: 13
V gene: TRBV15
CDR3 protein: CATSRDLNTEAFF

J gene: TRBJ2-3
CDR3 length: 15
V gene: TRBV4-1
CDR3 protein: CASSQAIISTDTQYF

J gene: TRBJ1-1
CDR3 length: 11
V gene: TRBV20-1
CDR3 protein: CSARFRAEAFF

J gene: TRBJ1-5
CDR3 length: 12
V gene: TRBV6-6
CDR3 protein: CASSESNQPQHF

J gene: TRBJ2-7
CDR3 length: 15
V gene: TRBV9
CDR3 protein: CASSVALAGEGEQYF

J gene: TRBJ2-5
CDR3 length: 14
V gene: TRBV5-1
CDR3 protein: CASSLGTRKQTQYF

J gene: TRBJ2-7
CDR3 length: 15
V gene: TRBV5-1
CDR3 protein: CASSPSTGPHYEQYF

J gene: TRBJ2-5
CDR3 length: 12
V gene: TRBV29-1
CDR3 protein: CSASGQGETQYF

J gene: TRBJ1-1
CDR3 length: 13
V gene: TRBV18
CDR3 protein: CASSLRGVTEAFF

J gene: TRBJ2-5
CDR3 length: 12
V gene: TRBV4-1
CDR3 protein: CASRGIQETQYF

J gene: TRBJ2-7
CDR3 length: 10
V gene: TRBV27
CDR3 protein: CASIPYEQYF

J gene: TRBJ1-6
CDR3 length: 13
V gene: TRBV6-6
CDR3 protein: CAGSQTGDSPLHF

J gene: TRBJ2-7
CDR3 length: 12
V gene: TRBV7-8
CDR3 protein: CASSSPWGEQYF

J gene: TRBJ2-1
CDR3 length: 17
V gene: TRBV2
CDR3 protein: CASSDGQRFSSYNEQFF

J gene: TRBJ1-1
CDR3 length: 13
V gene: TRBV29-1
CDR3 protein: CSVEGVRWTEAFF

J gene: TRBJ2-2
CDR3 length: 16
V gene: TRBV7-3
CDR3 protein: CASSHFSRQGGGELFF

J gene: TRBJ2-1
CDR3 length: 17
V gene: TRBV7-2
CDR3 protein: CASSLIGSGTSLNEQFF

J gene: TRBJ1-4
CDR3 length: 11
V gene: TRBV2
CDR3 protein: CASRGSEKLFF

J gene: TRBJ1-4
CDR3 length: 14
V gene: TRBV28
CDR3 protein: CASTPGGQRAKLFF

J gene: TRBJ1-6
CDR3 length: 13
V gene: TRBV6-1
CDR3 protein: CASSENNNSPLHF

J gene: TRBJ2-7
CDR3 length: 15
V gene: TRBV11-2
CDR3 protein: CASSLGGWSSYEQYF

J gene: TRBJ1-3
CDR3 length: 15
V gene: TRBV7-7
CDR3 protein: CASSLGPSSGNTIYF

J gene: TRBJ2-1
CDR3 length: 13
V gene: TRBV6-5
CDR3 protein: CASSFGLSNEQFF

J gene: TRBJ1-1
CDR3 length: 14
V gene: TRBV6-1
CDR3 protein: CASSATGVFTEAFF

J gene: TRBJ2-3
CDR3 length: 16
V gene: TRBV28
CDR3 protein: CASRSGGARPTDTQYF

J gene: TRBJ2-2
CDR3 length: 17
V gene: TRBV5-4
CDR3 protein: CASSYELGQTSGGELFF

J gene: TRBJ1-1
CDR3 length: 12
V gene: TRBV25-1
CDR3 protein: CASSGTEGRAFF

J gene: .
CDR3 length: 11
V gene: TRBV14
CDR3 protein: CASSVGYEQYF

J gene: TRBJ1-1
CDR3 length: 13
V gene: TRBV2
CDR3 protein: CASSGQGNTEAFF

J gene: TRBJ2-1
CDR3 length: 14
V gene: TRBV18
CDR3 protein: CASSPRAAYNEQFF

J gene: TRBJ2-3
CDR3 length: 14
V gene: TRBV11-2
CDR3 protein: CASSQGQGTDTQYF

J gene: TRBJ2-5
CDR3 length: 14
V gene: TRBV5-1
CDR3 protein: CASSSGDEQETQYF

J gene: TRBJ1-4
CDR3 length: 14
V gene: TRBV29-1
CDR3 protein: CSVGGTGHNEKLFF

J gene: TRBJ2-5
CDR3 length: 14
V gene: TRBV9
CDR3 protein: CASSVVGAGGTQYF

J gene: TRBJ2-3
CDR3 length: 13
V gene: TRBV30
CDR3 protein: CAWIIGGTDTQYF

J gene: TRBJ2-1
CDR3 length: 15
V gene: TRBV10-3
CDR3 protein: CAITSAGLDSNEQFF

J gene: TRBJ1-5
CDR3 length: 17
V gene: TRBV12-5
CDR3 protein: CASGLTRGQGSNQPQHF

J gene: TRBJ2-3
CDR3 length: 13
V gene: TRBV2
CDR3 protein: CASSELSGDTQYF

J gene: TRBJ1-6
CDR3 length: 15
V gene: TRBV11-2
CDR3 protein: CASSLVQGLNSPLHF

J gene: TRBJ1-6
CDR3 length: 15
V gene: TRBV5-6
CDR3 protein: CASSFGDRQDSPLHF

J gene: TRBJ1-6
CDR3 length: 15
V gene: TRBV6-1
CDR3 protein: CASSARTGGNSPLHF